This T cell receptor beta chain came from a study of response to subunit inactivated influenza vaccine. This clonotype was observed a few times. Germline V lookup: CDR1 KGHSH, CDR2 LQKENI. The CDR3 is 15 residues long. The ends were cut back, 6 bases at V and 5 bases at J, with 19 bases in the middle. TCRdb recomputed calls from the RT-PCR reads with MiXCR, one row per CDR3 protein. This table has a few hundred thousand distinct CDR3 sequences, approximately 21% appearing once. The source of this sequence is a man between 50 and 69 years old who received an inactivated influenza vaccine. The gene calls are TRBV18 and TRBJ1-1, with a possible D match to TRBD1 (6 bases). The specimen comprised PBMCs from blood, sampled less than 22 months after vaccination. CDR3 DNA sequence: TGTGCCAGCTCCCCCCCTTTGAGAGGGGGGACTGAAGCTTTCTTT. It encodes CASSPPLRGGTEAFF.